Given below is one TCR beta chain in context. Its antigen remains unidentified. This sample is part of a study of vaccination and CD4 T cells after COVID-19. Across the study: The cells were exposed to overlapping spike peptides originating from SARS-CoV-2, HCoV-NL63, HCoV-OC43 and HCoV-229E for stimulation.

Trimming removed 7 bases at V and 5 bases at J, with 11 bases between. The CDR3 totals 12 residues. Germline V lookup: CDR1 MNHNS, CDR2 SASEGT. Cultured CD4+ T cell DNA underwent sequencing with the Oncomine TCR Beta short-read assay. TCRdb processed the PCR reads anew with MiXCR; each CDR3 protein has one entry. Of roughly 16,000 distinct CDR3 sequences listed, roughly 40% were seen once; the top ten hold about 3.7%. Treatment specified: roughly ten-day PBMC culture with coronavirus spike peptide pools or control peptides (ViraFEST assay). The genes are TRBV6-1 and TRBJ2-5; D is ambiguous. The sequenced sample consisted of CD4+ T cells from blood, cultured in vitro. The source of this sequence is a human donor who had recovered from COVID-19. The CDR3 DNA follows: TGTGCCAGCATAGGTGGGAAGGAGACCCAGTACTTC. Translation gives CASIGGKETQYF.